This is a list of T cell receptor beta chains from one sample in a study of CD39 and CD103 CD8 tumor-infiltrating T cells. TCRdb keeps only in-frame clones here, not all; method: immunoSEQ multiplex PCR. The sample includes around 1,500 clones, around 59% of them seen just once. Sequenced input: CD39- CD103+ CD8+ T cells sorted from the tumor. The receptors originated from a human donor with head and neck squamous cell carcinoma. The CDR3 runs from the conserved cysteine through the conserved F or W. A D gene is named only where the DNA matches it firmly. A row's size may be missing; if present it is once, few, many or a size class.

j_call: TRBJ1-1
d_call: NA
v_call: TRBV30
clone_size: large
cdr3_aa: CAWTPGVSTEAFF
cdr3_nt: TGTGCCTGGACCCCAGGGGTGAGCACTGAAGCTTTCTTT

j_call: TRBJ2-1
d_call: NA
v_call: TRBV5-6
clone_size: medium-sized
cdr3_aa: CASSLLGNLWNEQFF
cdr3_nt: TGTGCCAGCAGCTTGTTGGGTAACCTGTGGAATGAGCAGTTCTTC

j_call: TRBJ2-3
d_call: TRBD2
v_call: TRBV5-6
clone_size: NA
cdr3_aa: CASSLGLAGSTDTQYF
cdr3_nt: TGTGCCAGCAGCCTGGGACTAGCGGGGAGCACAGATACGCAGTATTTT

j_call: TRBJ1-5
d_call: TRBD1
v_call: TRBV7-2
clone_size: NA
cdr3_aa: CASRGQGWNQPQHF
cdr3_nt: TGTGCCAGCAGGGGACAGGGGTGGAATCAGCCCCAGCATTTT

j_call: TRBJ1-3
d_call: NA
v_call: TRBV7-9
clone_size: few
cdr3_aa: CASRLPGPIGNTIYF
cdr3_nt: TGTGCCAGCAGATTACCGGGCCCGATTGGAAACACCATATATTTT

j_call: TRBJ2-1
d_call: NA
v_call: TRBV5-6
clone_size: few
cdr3_aa: CASSLVSSYNEQFF
cdr3_nt: TGTGCCAGCAGCTTGGTATCTTCCTACAATGAGCAGTTCTTC

j_call: TRBJ1-4
d_call: NA
v_call: TRBV19
clone_size: NA
cdr3_aa: CASSTGTSHEKLFF
cdr3_nt: TGTGCCAGTAGTACCGGGACCTCTCATGAAAAACTGTTTTTT

j_call: TRBJ1-4
d_call: NA
v_call: TRBV6-1
clone_size: NA
cdr3_aa: CASSGRGQTGGKLFF
cdr3_nt: TGTGCCAGCAGTGGACGGGGACAAACAGGTGGAAAACTGTTTTTT

j_call: TRBJ2-1
d_call: NA
v_call: TRBV6-1
clone_size: NA
cdr3_aa: CASRYTYEQFF
cdr3_nt: TGTGCCAGCAGATACACGTATGAGCAGTTCTTC

j_call: TRBJ1-5
d_call: NA
v_call: TRBV6-6
clone_size: NA
cdr3_aa: CASSPTGQNQPQHF
cdr3_nt: TGTGCCAGCAGCCCGACAGGACAGAATCAGCCCCAGCATTTT

j_call: TRBJ2-7
d_call: NA
v_call: TRBV5-8
clone_size: NA
cdr3_aa: CASSDPVWGAFKGSYEQYF
cdr3_nt: TGTGCCAGCAGCGACCCCGTTTGGGGGGCTTTTAAAGGGTCCTACGAGCAGTACTTC

j_call: TRBJ1-5
d_call: NA
v_call: TRBV7-8
clone_size: NA
cdr3_aa: CASSLELGANNQPQHF
cdr3_nt: TGTGCCAGCAGCTTAGAATTAGGGGCAAATAATCAGCCCCAGCATTTT

j_call: TRBJ2-1
d_call: NA
v_call: TRBV7-3
clone_size: NA
cdr3_aa: CASSLSRGGTHLPYNEQFF
cdr3_nt: TGTGCCAGCAGCTTAAGCAGAGGGGGGACTCACCTTCCTTACAATGAGCAGTTCTTC

j_call: TRBJ1-2
d_call: NA
v_call: TRBV4-1
clone_size: NA
cdr3_aa: CASSQDRRRDNYGYTF
cdr3_nt: TGCGCCAGCAGCCAAGATCGACGCAGAGATAACTATGGCTACACCTTC

j_call: TRBJ1-1
d_call: NA
v_call: TRBV7-9
clone_size: NA
cdr3_aa: CASSPTNPGDTEAFF
cdr3_nt: TGTGCCAGCAGTCCGACCAACCCCGGGGACACTGAAGCTTTCTTT

j_call: TRBJ2-1
d_call: TRBD2
v_call: TRBV4-3
clone_size: NA
cdr3_aa: CASSLAGGRSDEQFF
cdr3_nt: TGCGCCAGCAGCCTAGCGGGGGGCCGGAGCGATGAGCAGTTCTTC

j_call: TRBJ1-2
d_call: NA
v_call: TRBV11-1
clone_size: NA
cdr3_aa: CASSLPGHLEGYTF
cdr3_nt: TGTGCCAGCAGCCTCCCGGGACACCTAGAAGGCTACACCTTC

j_call: TRBJ1-5
d_call: NA
v_call: TRBV10-1
clone_size: NA
cdr3_aa: CASRTPSASEPQHF
cdr3_nt: TGCGCCAGCAGGACCCCTTCAGCGTCGGAGCCCCAGCATTTT

j_call: TRBJ2-3
d_call: TRBD2
v_call: TRBV5-6
clone_size: NA
cdr3_aa: CASSFTFTSSGGYTDTQYF
cdr3_nt: TGTGCCAGCAGCTTCACATTTACCTCTAGCGGGGGTTACACAGATACGCAGTATTTT

j_call: TRBJ2-3
d_call: TRBD1
v_call: TRBV4-2
clone_size: NA
cdr3_aa: CASSPGQGFTTDTQYF
cdr3_nt: TGTGCCAGCAGCCCAGGACAGGGGTTCACCACAGATACGCAGTATTTT

j_call: TRBJ1-2
d_call: NA
v_call: TRBV6-5
clone_size: NA
cdr3_aa: CASSYSQDYNYGYTF
cdr3_nt: TGTGCCAGCAGTTACTCGCAGGATTATAACTATGGCTACACCTTC

j_call: TRBJ2-7
d_call: TRBD1
v_call: TRBV7-9
clone_size: NA
cdr3_aa: CASSLLGQGATKDYYEQYF
cdr3_nt: TGTGCCAGCAGCTTATTAGGGCAGGGGGCCACGAAGGATTACTATGAGCAGTACTTC

j_call: TRBJ1-2
d_call: NA
v_call: TRBV4-3
clone_size: NA
cdr3_aa: CASSQDPYRALDYGYTF
cdr3_nt: TGCGCCAGCAGCCAAGATCCGTACAGGGCCCTCGACTATGGCTACACCTTC

j_call: TRBJ1-6
d_call: NA
v_call: TRBV27
clone_size: once
cdr3_aa: CASTPVFPYNSPLHF
cdr3_nt: TGTGCCAGCACCCCGGTTTTCCCCTATAATTCACCCCTCCACTTT

j_call: TRBJ2-7
d_call: TRBD1
v_call: TRBV4-3
clone_size: NA
cdr3_aa: CASSQAGTGVSYEQYF
cdr3_nt: TGCGCCAGCAGTCAGGCGGGGACAGGTGTTTCCTACGAGCAGTACTTC

j_call: TRBJ2-3
d_call: NA
v_call: TRBV5-1
clone_size: once
cdr3_aa: CASSLVQGYTDTQYF
cdr3_nt: TGCGCCAGCAGCTTGGTCCAGGGATACACAGATACGCAGTATTTT

j_call: TRBJ2-5
d_call: NA
v_call: TRBV5-6
clone_size: NA
cdr3_aa: CASSFLLDSERETQYF
cdr3_nt: TGTGCCAGCAGCTTTCTCTTGGACAGTGAGCGGGAGACCCAGTACTTC

j_call: TRBJ2-7
d_call: NA
v_call: TRBV11-2
clone_size: NA
cdr3_aa: CASSHVFGDSYEQYF
cdr3_nt: TGTGCCAGCAGCCACGTTTTTGGGGATAGCTACGAGCAGTACTTC

j_call: TRBJ1-3
d_call: NA
v_call: TRBV4-3
clone_size: NA
cdr3_aa: CASSQSRGLGHRNTIYF
cdr3_nt: TGCGCCAGCAGCCAGTCAAGAGGGTTGGGGCATCGAAACACCATATATTTT

j_call: TRBJ2-7
d_call: NA
v_call: TRBV2
clone_size: NA
cdr3_aa: CASSDPSQGNEQYF
cdr3_nt: TGTGCCAGCAGTGATCCGAGCCAGGGGAACGAGCAGTACTTC

j_call: TRBJ1-2
d_call: NA
v_call: TRBV27
clone_size: few
cdr3_aa: CASSLSMSTGYTF
cdr3_nt: TGTGCCAGCAGTTTATCGATGAGTACTGGCTACACCTTC

j_call: TRBJ2-5
d_call: TRBD1
v_call: TRBV28
clone_size: once
cdr3_aa: CASKTGALQETQYF
cdr3_nt: TGTGCCAGTAAGACAGGGGCCCTCCAAGAGACCCAGTACTTC

j_call: TRBJ2-3
d_call: NA
v_call: TRBV14
clone_size: NA
cdr3_aa: CASSQFGRSTDTQYF
cdr3_nt: TGTGCCAGCAGCCAATTTGGCAGGAGCACAGATACGCAGTATTTT

j_call: TRBJ1-4
d_call: NA
v_call: TRBV4-3
clone_size: few
cdr3_aa: CASSQDLQVATNEKLFF
cdr3_nt: TGCGCCAGCAGCCAAGATCTCCAGGTCGCAACTAATGAAAAACTGTTTTTT

j_call: TRBJ1-1
d_call: NA
v_call: TRBV19
clone_size: NA
cdr3_aa: CASTTGHTEAFF
cdr3_nt: TGTGCCAGTACAACAGGACACACTGAAGCTTTCTTT

j_call: TRBJ1-2
d_call: TRBD1
v_call: TRBV28
clone_size: NA
cdr3_aa: CASSSFDPDRGHGYTF
cdr3_nt: TGTGCCAGCAGTTCCTTTGACCCAGACAGGGGGCATGGCTACACCTTC

j_call: TRBJ2-3
d_call: NA
v_call: TRBV6-4
clone_size: NA
cdr3_aa: CASSVLLGDTQYF
cdr3_nt: TGTGCCAGCAGTGTACTGTTGGGAGATACGCAGTATTTT

j_call: TRBJ1-1
d_call: NA
v_call: TRBV5-6
clone_size: NA
cdr3_aa: CASSPGTAEAFF
cdr3_nt: TGTGCCAGCAGTCCAGGAACCGCTGAAGCTTTCTTT

j_call: TRBJ1-2
d_call: TRBD1
v_call: TRBV4-1
clone_size: NA
cdr3_aa: CASSQPGTERRIYGYTF
cdr3_nt: TGCGCCAGCAGCCAACCTGGGACAGAAAGAAGAATCTATGGCTACACCTTC

j_call: TRBJ2-1
d_call: NA
v_call: TRBV29-1
clone_size: NA
cdr3_aa: CSVAGGTGKFF
cdr3_nt: NA

j_call: TRBJ1-1
d_call: NA
v_call: TRBV4-2
clone_size: few
cdr3_aa: CASSQAGQMNTEAFF
cdr3_nt: TGTGCCAGCAGCCAAGCGGGCCAGATGAACACTGAAGCTTTCTTT

j_call: TRBJ1-6
d_call: NA
v_call: TRBV28
clone_size: few
cdr3_aa: CASSSLDPLSPLHF
cdr3_nt: TGTGCCAGCAGTTCCCTAGACCCGTTGAGTCCCCTCCACTTT

j_call: TRBJ1-2
d_call: TRBD1
v_call: TRBV5-1
clone_size: once
cdr3_aa: CASSLGDSGVDGYTF
cdr3_nt: TGCGCCAGCAGCTTGGGGGACAGCGGAGTGGATGGCTACACCTTC

j_call: TRBJ2-1
d_call: NA
v_call: TRBV29-1
clone_size: few
cdr3_aa: CSVVGPPGYNEQFF
cdr3_nt: TGCAGCGTTGTGGGCCCTCCCGGATACAATGAGCAGTTCTTC

j_call: TRBJ2-1
d_call: TRBD2
v_call: TRBV6-4
clone_size: NA
cdr3_aa: CASSDSMGGGYNEQFF
cdr3_nt: TGTGCCAGCAGTGACTCGATGGGGGGGGGCTACAATGAGCAGTTCTTC

j_call: TRBJ1-2
d_call: TRBD1
v_call: TRBV13
clone_size: NA
cdr3_aa: CASSLGRTGATVYGYTF
cdr3_nt: TGTGCCAGCAGCTTAGGCCGGACAGGGGCCACGGTCTATGGCTACACCTTC

j_call: TRBJ2-7
d_call: TRBD1
v_call: TRBV6-1
clone_size: NA
cdr3_aa: CASSSDRGYEQYF
cdr3_nt: TGTGCCAGCAGCTCGGACAGGGGATACGAGCAGTACTTC

j_call: TRBJ2-7
d_call: NA
v_call: TRBV4-3
clone_size: few
cdr3_aa: CASSQDSLSTSSYEQYF
cdr3_nt: TGCGCCAGCAGCCAAGATTCCCTGTCGACAAGCTCCTACGAGCAGTACTTC

j_call: TRBJ1-1
d_call: NA
v_call: TRBV7-9
clone_size: NA
cdr3_aa: CASSLAEAFF
cdr3_nt: TGTGCCAGCAGCTTAGCTGAAGCTTTCTTT

j_call: TRBJ1-2
d_call: NA
v_call: TRBV29-1
clone_size: NA
cdr3_aa: CSVEVYVGLDYGYTF
cdr3_nt: TGCAGCGTTGAAGTGTATGTGGGGCTTGACTATGGCTACACCTTC

j_call: TRBJ1-1
d_call: NA
v_call: TRBV30
clone_size: large
cdr3_aa: CAWSEMNTEAFF
cdr3_nt: TGTGCCTGGAGTGAAATGAACACTGAAGCTTTCTTT

j_call: TRBJ1-1
d_call: NA
v_call: TRBV5-1
clone_size: NA
cdr3_aa: CASSPLGGWNTEAFF
cdr3_nt: TGCGCCAGCAGCCCGCTCGGGGGCTGGAACACTGAAGCTTTCTTT

j_call: TRBJ1-5
d_call: TRBD1
v_call: TRBV7-8
clone_size: few
cdr3_aa: CASSSRTGRGNNQPQHF
cdr3_nt: TGTGCCAGCAGCTCCAGGACAGGAAGGGGGAACAATCAGCCCCAGCATTTT

j_call: TRBJ1-1
d_call: TRBD1
v_call: TRBV5-5
clone_size: NA
cdr3_aa: CASSLGQGAFGTEAFF
cdr3_nt: TGTGCCAGCAGCTTGGGGCAGGGGGCATTTGGCACTGAAGCTTTCTTT

j_call: TRBJ1-2
d_call: NA
v_call: TRBV28
clone_size: NA
cdr3_aa: CASSAEGDYYGYTF
cdr3_nt: TGTGCCAGCAGTGCGGAAGGGGATTACTATGGCTACACCTTC

j_call: TRBJ2-4
d_call: TRBD1
v_call: TRBV14
clone_size: NA
cdr3_aa: CASSQAYVEQGKNIQYF
cdr3_nt: TGTGCCAGCAGCCAGGCCTATGTAGAACAGGGGAAAAACATTCAGTACTTC

j_call: TRBJ1-6
d_call: NA
v_call: TRBV7-3
clone_size: large
cdr3_aa: CASSLENSPLHF
cdr3_nt: TGTGCCAGCAGCTTAGAGAATTCACCCCTCCACTTT

j_call: TRBJ1-5
d_call: TRBD1
v_call: TRBV27
clone_size: NA
cdr3_aa: CASSLIGTGVGQPQHF
cdr3_nt: TGTGCCAGCAGTTTAATTGGGACAGGGGTTGGTCAGCCCCAGCATTTT